These T cell receptor beta chains were read from a single sample in a study of T cells in Graves' hyperthyroidism and ophthalmopathy. TCRdb fed the multiplex PCR reads into MiXCR, producing one record per CDR3 protein. This sample has 500,000 or so distinct CDR3 sequences; about 16% occur once, and the top ten carry approximately 30%. Sequencing was carried out using blood. All receptors come from a woman under 40 with Graves' ophthalmopathy. The CDR3 runs from the conserved cysteine through the conserved F or W. D genes are given only for firm matches. For some rows the clone size is stated as once, few or many, or as a class when expanded; others skip it.

size,D,J,V,CDR3,DNA
NA,NA,TRBJ2-3,TRBV6-1,CAGSPRDEGDTQYF,TGTGCCGGCTCCCCACGGGACGAAGGGGATACGCAGTATTTT
few,TRBD2,TRBJ2-2,TRBV3-1,CASRGIAGGRYTGELFF,TGTGCCAGCCGGGGGATAGCGGGAGGTCGGTACACCGGGGAGCTGTTTTTT
many,NA,TRBJ2-7,TRBV28,CASSPGGGGTYEQYF,TGTGCCAGCAGTCCTGGGGGAGGCGGTACCTACGAGCAGTACTTC
few,TRBD1,TRBJ1-5,TRBV29-1,CSAEPGTVPNQPQHF,TGCAGCGCCGAGCCTGGGACAGTTCCTAATCAGCCCCAGCATTTT
NA,NA,TRBJ1-4,TRBV6-9,CASSFVDEKLFF,TGTGCCAGCAGTTTTGTAGATGAAAAACTGTTTTTT
NA,TRBD1,TRBJ2-2,TRBV6-2/TRBV6-3,CASGFGTGSVTGELFF,TGTGCCAGCGGATTCGGGACAGGGTCGGTCACCGGGGAGCTGTTTTTT
NA,NA,TRBJ1-5,TRBV20-1,CSARDAGLGQPQHF,TGCAGTGCTAGAGATGCAGGTTTGGGTCAGCCCCAGCATTTT
NA,NA,TRBJ2-1,TRBV28,CASSPRGEQFF,TGTGCCAGCAGTCCCCGGGGTGAGCAGTTCTTC
many,NA,TRBJ2-7,TRBV6-1,CASSGVPIGEQYF,TGTGCCAGCAGTGGTGTCCCAATTGGGGAGCAGTACTTC
many,NA,TRBJ2-5,TRBV7-8,CASSPYTSETQYF,TGTGCCAGCAGCCCATACACCTCGGAGACCCAGTACTTC
many,NA,TRBJ1-2,TRBV28,CASSPPGGAIYGYTF,TGTGCCAGCAGTCCTCCGGGGGGCGCGATCTATGGCTACACCTTC
many,NA,TRBJ1-4,TRBV4-3,CASRQLLATNEKLFF,TGCGCCAGCAGACAGCTTCTCGCAACTAATGAAAAACTGTTTTTT
many,TRBD2,TRBJ2-3,TRBV28,CASSPLPRTSGTDTQYF,TGTGCCAGCAGCCCCCTTCCCCGGACTAGCGGGACAGATACGCAGTATTTT
many,NA,TRBJ2-1,TRBV20-1,CSAREPVNGYNEQFF,TGCAGTGCTAGAGAGCCCGTAAACGGCTACAATGAGCAGTTCTTC
many,NA,TRBJ2-1,TRBV11-2,CASSPRTGVHNEQFF,TGTGCCAGCAGCCCTAGAACGGGAGTCCACAATGAGCAGTTCTTC
few,NA,TRBJ2-7,TRBV12-3/TRBV12-4,CASTSSALGLEQYF,TGTGCCAGCACCTCGAGCGCCCTCGGGTTGGAGCAGTACTTC
many,TRBD1,TRBJ2-1,TRBV29-1,CSVDDRGNEQFF,TGCAGCGTTGACGACAGGGGCAATGAGCAGTTCTTC
NA,TRBD2,TRBJ2-3,TRBV20-1,CSAIRGGRTDTQYF,TGCAGTGCCATTCGGGGGGGGCGGACAGATACGCAGTATTTT
NA,NA,TRBJ2-1,TRBV5-1,CASSLFPSTNEQFF,TGCGCCAGCAGCCTGTTCCCTAGTACAAATGAGCAGTTCTTC
many,NA,TRBJ1-3,TRBV2,CASFDGSSGNTIYF,TGTGCCAGCTTCGACGGTTCCTCTGGAAACACCATATATTTT
once,NA,TRBJ1-1,TRBV10-3,CAISESIRQAEAFF,TGTGCCATCAGTGAGTCGATCCGACAGGCTGAAGCTTTCTTT
many,NA,TRBJ1-1,TRBV11-2,CASSLDIDTTEAFF,TGTGCCAGCAGCTTAGATATAGACACAACTGAAGCTTTCTTT
many,NA,TRBJ1-5,TRBV5-1,CASSLDTGNQPQHF,TGCGCCAGCAGCTTAGATACAGGGAATCAGCCCCAGCATTTT
NA,NA,TRBJ2-2,TRBV29-1,CSVDGDTGTGELFF,TGCAGCGTTGATGGAGACACAGGCACCGGGGAGCTGTTTTTT
many,NA,TRBJ1-6,TRBV28,CASALHDRYNSPLHF,TGTGCCAGCGCGTTACACGACAGATATAATTCACCCCTCCACTTT
many,NA,TRBJ2-7,TRBV28,CASLAPSGRYYEQYF,TGTGCCAGCCTTGCACCTTCGGGACGATACTACGAGCAGTACTTC
NA,TRBD1,TRBJ2-7,TRBV10-3,CAISWRTGGSSYEQYF,TGTGCCATCAGTTGGAGGACAGGGGGCTCTTCCTACGAGCAGTACTTC
few,NA,TRBJ2-2,TRBV10-1,CASSENKGRHTGELFF,TGCGCCAGCAGTGAGAATAAGGGACGGCACACCGGGGAGCTGTTTTTT
NA,NA,TRBJ2-5,TRBV9,CASSVEVDAAAQYF,TGTGCCAGCAGCGTAGAGGTGGATGCGGCGGCCCAGTACTTC
few,TRBD1,TRBJ1-2,TRBV27,CASRGTGTEANHGYTF,TGTGCCAGCAGGGGGACAGGGACCGAAGCTAACCATGGCTACACCTTC
many,TRBD2,TRBJ2-1,TRBV20-1,CSAKSALAGGLVGNEQFF,TGCAGTGCTAAATCGGCCCTAGCGGGAGGCTTAGTGGGGAATGAGCAGTTCTTC
NA,TRBD1,TRBJ2-2,TRBV4-3,CASSQPTGTVTGELFF,TGCGCCAGCAGCCAACCCACCGGGACAGTAACCGGGGAGCTGTTTTTT
few,NA,TRBJ2-1,TRBV7-3,CASSLMGPEQFF,TGTGCCAGCAGCTTAATGGGCCCAGAGCAGTTCTTC
many,NA,TRBJ2-1,TRBV20-1,CSAREGPNTNEQFF,TGCAGTGCTAGAGAGGGACCCAACACGAATGAGCAGTTCTTC
many,NA,TRBJ1-1,TRBV4-2,CASSQDLVGGYTEAFF,TGTGCCAGCAGCCAAGATCTCGTAGGAGGGTACACTGAAGCTTTCTTT
many,TRBD2,TRBJ2-2,TRBV6-1,CASNRGDTGELFF,TGTGCCAGCAATCGGGGGGACACCGGGGAGCTGTTTTTT
few,TRBD1,TRBJ1-4,TRBV12-3/TRBV12-4,CASRPGQGKLFF,TGTGCCAGCAGGCCGGGACAGGGAAAACTGTTTTTT
NA,NA,TRBJ2-7,TRBV7-8,CASSLGGTGKQYF,TGTGCCAGCAGCTTAGGGGGAACAGGGAAGCAGTACTTC
NA,TRBD2,TRBJ2-3,TRBV10-2,CASSDGLAGTDTQYF,TGCGCCAGCAGTGATGGGCTAGCGGGCACAGATACGCAGTATTTT
many,NA,TRBJ2-7,TRBV20-1,CSAREPEGEQYF,TGCAGTGCTAGGGAGCCCGAGGGCGAGCAGTACTTC
few,TRBD2,TRBJ2-6,TRBV7-9,CASSPRGGWGIEAGANVLTF,TGTGCCAGCAGCCCCCGGGGAGGGTGGGGAATTGAGGCGGGGGCCAACGTCCTGACTTTC